This T cell receptor (beta chain) was recorded in a study of blood T cell repertoires in COVID-19. Original analysis: From reference gene primer amplification, estimates of nucleated cell counts were derived. Here immunoSEQ multiplex PCR was the method, and the copy in TCRdb shows in-frame clones only, minus some. V, J and clone size derive from that table, while D and trimming were established from the DNA sequence. Of roughly 200,000 clones in the sample, approximately 85% were seen once. With V trimmed by 2 bases and J by 7 bases, 6 bases remained unmatched. Germline V gene sequence: CDR1 MDHEN, CDR2 SYDVKM. CDR3 length equals 15 residues.

This clonotype originated in a man aged 35 to 55 who had recovered from COVID-19. Sequences were obtained from PBMCs or T cells enriched from blood (not recorded which). V and J are TRBV28 and TRBJ1-3; 9 bases line up with TRBD1. The CDR3 bases are TGTGCCAGCAGTTTACCCGGACAGGGGTTGAACACCATATATTTT. This codes for CASSLPGQGLNTIYF.